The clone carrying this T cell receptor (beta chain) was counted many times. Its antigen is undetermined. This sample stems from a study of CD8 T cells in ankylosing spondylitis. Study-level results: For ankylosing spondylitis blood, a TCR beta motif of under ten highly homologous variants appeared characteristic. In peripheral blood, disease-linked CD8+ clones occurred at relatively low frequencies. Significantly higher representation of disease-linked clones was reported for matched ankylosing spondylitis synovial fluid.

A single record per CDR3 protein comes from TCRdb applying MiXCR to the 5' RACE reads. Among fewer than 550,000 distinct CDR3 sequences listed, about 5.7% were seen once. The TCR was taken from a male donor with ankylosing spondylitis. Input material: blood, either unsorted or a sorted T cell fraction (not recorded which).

This CDR3 reads CASSSIQGSKSEQYF. CDR3 nucleotides: TGTGCCAGCAGCTCAATACAGGGTAGTAAGTCCGAGCAGTACTTC. The chain uses TRBV7-6 and TRBJ2-7, with a weak D call TRBD1 (6 bases). Germline loops: CDR1 SGHVS, CDR2 FNYEAQ. The CDR3 has 15 residues. V was clipped by 4 bases and J by 6 bases, with 19 bases between them.